This TCR beta chain was sequenced for a study of cytomegalovirus exposure and HLA in healthy donors (dated by TCRdb to 2016 to 2017). Background for the entire study: An earlier analysis of 587 of the donors reported approximately 270 Gb of sequence data and some 120 million unique TCR beta sequences from about 200 million T cells. About 310 gigabases of sequencing data and 78 million or so unique TCR sequences were included in an early release covering several hundred HLA-typed donors. Of the roughly 400 genotyped donors, 81% fell in the genetic ancestry cluster associated with self-reported Caucasian donors. The study was designed to test whether signatures of past pathogen exposure could be identified by cataloging public T cell receptors. The study profiled the T cell repertoires of about 720 subjects by immunosequencing and related them to cytomegalovirus serostatus. In addition to the first cohort of approximately 670 subjects, a separate validation cohort of approximately 130 different subjects was used. High-throughput TCR immunosequencing, statistical association of individual TCRs with disease status, and machine learning were combined to predict cytomegalovirus infection status. To study patterns of TCR occurrence, a later analysis re-analyzed previously published TCR beta repertoires from 666 donors and added high-resolution HLA genotyping. The later analysis used no new phenotypic data to find candidate immune exposures, relying instead on TCR beta sequences and their occurrence across donors. In an earlier analysis of 587 of the donors, high-throughput TCR beta sequencing was used to judge whether each TCR beta V gene segment behaved as functional or pseudogenic. Donor age, sex, ethnicity and CMV serostatus were compiled together with the repertoire data. In a later genetic analysis, genome-wide SNP genotypes for about three fifths of the roughly 670 donors were used, and that subset was treated as a discovery cohort. Every discovery cohort repertoire had been produced on one sequencing platform. HLA typing covered class I and class II loci at four-digit resolution. The number of typed donors differed by locus: 629-630 for A, B, C, DRB1 and DQB1; approximately 530 for DQA1; 600 to 610 for DPA1; and roughly 450 for DPB1. Because of strong linkage in the cohort, four to six DR-DQ haplotypes were treated as single units for association and clustering. Among 300 to 500 genotyped donors of the cohort, an average of around 250,000 unique TCR beta nucleotide sequences was sequenced per donor, of which about 18% were non-productive. Paper-wide results and their limitations: A later analysis found that TCR association rates varied across HLA loci, with DRB1 alleles showing the most associated TCRs and HLA-C alleles the fewest. The study gave a list of over 150 TCR beta chains associated with cytomegalovirus. It was suggested by the authors that the approach could potentially be generalized to other disease states and immunological phenotypes. Strong co-occurrence of HLA alleles, especially DR and DQ, made assigning TCR associations to individual alleles difficult. In vitro tests confirmed that a few of the cytomegalovirus-associated TCR beta chains recognize cytomegalovirus antigens. According to a later genetic analysis, donors in an Asian-associated ancestry cluster had fewer N-insertions in productive TCRs than the approximately 670-donor mean. A later analysis found that HLA-associated TCR beta chains were more clonally expanded and had lower generation probabilities than equally common non-associated chains. A cluster of highly shared sequence variants was judged likely to represent a technical artifact of the sequencing pipeline. The classifier was reported to diagnose cytomegalovirus status with high specificity and sensitivity in both the original and validation cohorts. For the cohort, immune exposure information was limited to CMV serostatus. Because counts were too low, roughly 16 rarely observed V segments, including chromosome 9 orphons, were left out of the earlier analysis of about 500 of the donors. Across donors, most TCR sequences were observed very rarely, whereas some public TCRs were present in many individuals. According to a later analysis, most CMV-associated TCR beta chains appeared to be HLA-restricted, and the HLA associations seemed to be driven largely by CMV exposure. HLA typing was unavailable for some donors at each locus, so association tests used only the typed subset. Roughly uniform sequencing depth across donors was assumed in presence/absence analyses, although this assumption may not hold. Linkage disequilibrium might explain the correlated functional status among segregating V segments, but an unknown experimental factor could not be excluded. A further reported finding was that TCR beta sequences accurately predicted the HLA-A and HLA-B alleles for most subjects in the first cohort. Some IMGT-functional V segments, including TRBV6-2 and TRBV6-3, could not be told apart with the 87-base-pair reads, so those segments were excluded. In a later analysis, around 15,000 TCR beta sequences were associated with specific HLA alleles at a false discovery rate of 0.05. Broadly in line with IMGT annotations, most TCR beta V segments showed up in productive rearrangements about 87% or about 30% of the time in an earlier analysis of around 600 of the donors. This cohort had only TCR beta chains sequenced, and the lack of alpha or paired-chain data limited which features could be detected. In a later genetic analysis, a missense DCLRE1C variant was associated with V-gene and J-gene trimming of TCR beta chains, and the association was replicated in an independent cohort. In a later analysis, several top co-occurrence clusters were reported to appear linked to parvovirus B19, influenza, CMV and Epstein-Barr virus.

The cohort was made up of 500 to 850 healthy bone marrow donors. Cohort members were all nominally healthy when sampled, although unrecorded immune exposures were likely present. The donor was CMV seronegative and belonged to the group of 350 or so seronegative cohort members. Each donor provided a peripheral blood sample, and peripheral blood mononuclear cells were used for TCR beta sequencing. The Qiagen DNeasy Blood Extraction Kit was used to extract genomic DNA from the blood cell samples. Receptors were amplified or captured by the immunoSEQ multiplex PCR assay. For the multiplex PCR, a mixture combining 60 forward primers for TCR Vbeta segments and 13 reverse primers for TCR Jbeta segments was used. Amplification of the CDR3 region of rearranged TCR beta genes was performed with a multiplex PCR assay on genomic DNA. On the Illumina HiSeq System, the amplified TCR beta libraries were sequenced as 87-base-pair reads. On the authors' methods: A later analysis tallied some 79 million unique TCR beta chains across the 700 or so repertoires, and roughly 11 million of those chains were shared by two or more donors. To remove PCR and sequencing errors, raw reads were error-corrected and collapsed into unique sequences using a nearest-neighbor algorithm that merged closely related sequences. To assign V, D and J gene segments, CDR3 sequences were aligned to IMGT reference sequences. For a sequence to be retained, a match of at least six nucleotides was required to both a V gene segment and a J gene segment. Rearrangements were called productive when the CDR3 lacked stop codons and stayed in frame with V and J; all others were non-productive. Following IMGT convention, CDR3 was defined as the stretch from the second conserved V-encoded cysteine to the conserved J-encoded phenylalanine. Sequences without an unambiguous match to a single V gene segment were excluded from the earlier analysis of 450 to 650 of the donors. An earlier analysis of a few hundred of the donors called V segments functional above 56.7% productive rearrangements and segregating when the between-donor standard deviation exceeded 5%. A statistical classification framework was built for diagnosing cytomegalovirus status from the catalog of TCR beta chain sequences. V and J gene assignment, in a later analysis, came from comparing TCR nucleotide sequences with IMGT/GENE-DB human TR gene sequences. A later analysis assigned CDR3 sequences and most-parsimonious VDJ recombination scenarios with the TCRdist pipeline. In a later analysis, each TCR beta chain was defined by its CDR3 amino acid sequence together with its V-gene family, and reads lacking a unique V-gene family were excluded. To address suspected cross-contamination and a sequencing artifact, a later analysis removed a few hundred highly shared, low-generation-probability nucleotide sequences. For each public chain, a later analysis derived a clonal expansion index from normalized ranks of inferred template counts within each repertoire. In a later analysis, generation probabilities were computed using a VDJ recombination model fitted to out-of-frame rearrangements, and the results were checked against IGoR. Hypergeometric tests were used in a later analysis to score TCR-TCR, TCR-HLA and TCR-CMV co-occurrence, with a repertoire-size bias correction applied to the TCR pairs. A later analysis estimated false discovery rates by permuting HLA or CMV assignments 20 times. A later analysis grouped co-occurring TCRs with DBSCAN, adding TCRdist sequence similarity when clustering within HLA-allele-positive subsets. For co-occurrence clustering, repertoires with fewer than 30,000 or more than 120,000 public chains were excluded, along with roughly 5 repertoires with anomalous nucleotide sharing. Here the immuneACCESS table is served through TCRdb, limited to in-frame sequences with V and J called. Missing clones are a known gap in these copies; in checked studies unresolved V genes cover under half, and the rest lacks a known reason. Clone size and V and J calls were adopted from that table, with D and trimming inferred from the DNA. The table for this sample lists more than 100,000 clones. In total, the top ten clones hold around 3.6% of the sample.

Trimming takes 3 bases off V and 8 bases off J; junction bases not matched to a gene: 7. Its CDR3 holds 15 amino acids, cysteine through phenylalanine. Only CDR3 DNA is held: 45 bases, read in frame from base 1. CDR1 SGHDT and CDR2 YYEEEE were looked up in the germline V gene. Concerning this clone: What antigen it recognizes has not been identified.

This receptor was taken from a man younger than 35 in good health and CMV-seronegative. The chain was built from TRBV5-6 and TRBJ2-2; a stretch of 10 junction bases matches TRBD1. Specimen: PBMCs. The DNA reads as follows: TGTGCCAGCAGCTCCTGGACAGGGGGTCTTGGGGAGCTGTTTTTT. It codes for CASSSWTGGLGELFF.